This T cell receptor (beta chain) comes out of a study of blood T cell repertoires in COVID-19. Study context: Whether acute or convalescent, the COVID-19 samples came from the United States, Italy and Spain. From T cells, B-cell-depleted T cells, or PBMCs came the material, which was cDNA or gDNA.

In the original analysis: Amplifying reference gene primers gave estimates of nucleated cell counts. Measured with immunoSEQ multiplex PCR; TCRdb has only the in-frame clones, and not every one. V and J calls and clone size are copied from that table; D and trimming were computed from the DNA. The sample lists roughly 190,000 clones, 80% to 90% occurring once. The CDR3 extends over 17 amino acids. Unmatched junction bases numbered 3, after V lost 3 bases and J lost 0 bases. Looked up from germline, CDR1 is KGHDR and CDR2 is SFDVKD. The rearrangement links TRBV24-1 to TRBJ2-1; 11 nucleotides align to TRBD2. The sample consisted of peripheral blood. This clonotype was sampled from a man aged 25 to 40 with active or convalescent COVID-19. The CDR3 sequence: CATSDTSGGSSYNEQFF. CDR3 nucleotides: TGTGCCACCAGTGATACTAGCGGGGGCAGCTCCTACAATGAGCAGTTCTTC.